This entry concerns a single T cell receptor beta chain. No antigen is known for it. The V and J ends lost 4 bases and 2 bases, in that order; junction bases with no gene match: 8. Germline V lookup: CDR1 ENHRY, CDR2 SYGVKD. There are 15 residues in the CDR3. The data derive from a study of blood T cells in healthy people across ages. Background on the study: The template switching approach captured approximately one barcoded beta molecule for every two T cells. Study outcomes and limitations: The recorded TCR beta diversity per million T cells decreased in a roughly linear manner with age. PBMC samples, being unsorted, prevented any conclusive comparison of naive and antigen-experienced cells.

Alongside a J-beta primer mix, a sample-barcoded 5' primer served in a second PCR lasting roughly 6 to 12 cycles. TCRdb reprocessed the 5' RACE reads via MiXCR and lists one record per CDR3 protein. The data contain fewer than 650,000 distinct CDR3 sequences, around 27% of them singletons. This same sample was also taken into another study, of T cells of mothers and their children. That study reports: Reads obtained per mother exceeded 10 million TCR beta CDR3 reads, with a few million obtained per child.

This rearrangement joins TRBV10-3 to TRBJ2-7; 7 bases map to TRBD1. Sequencing was carried out using blood. This TCR derives from a boy aged 2 to 10 in good health. In DNA form, the CDR3 reads TGTGCCATCAGTGCCTCGGACAGGCCTCCCTACGAGCAGTACTTC. Translation: CAISASDRPPYEQYF.